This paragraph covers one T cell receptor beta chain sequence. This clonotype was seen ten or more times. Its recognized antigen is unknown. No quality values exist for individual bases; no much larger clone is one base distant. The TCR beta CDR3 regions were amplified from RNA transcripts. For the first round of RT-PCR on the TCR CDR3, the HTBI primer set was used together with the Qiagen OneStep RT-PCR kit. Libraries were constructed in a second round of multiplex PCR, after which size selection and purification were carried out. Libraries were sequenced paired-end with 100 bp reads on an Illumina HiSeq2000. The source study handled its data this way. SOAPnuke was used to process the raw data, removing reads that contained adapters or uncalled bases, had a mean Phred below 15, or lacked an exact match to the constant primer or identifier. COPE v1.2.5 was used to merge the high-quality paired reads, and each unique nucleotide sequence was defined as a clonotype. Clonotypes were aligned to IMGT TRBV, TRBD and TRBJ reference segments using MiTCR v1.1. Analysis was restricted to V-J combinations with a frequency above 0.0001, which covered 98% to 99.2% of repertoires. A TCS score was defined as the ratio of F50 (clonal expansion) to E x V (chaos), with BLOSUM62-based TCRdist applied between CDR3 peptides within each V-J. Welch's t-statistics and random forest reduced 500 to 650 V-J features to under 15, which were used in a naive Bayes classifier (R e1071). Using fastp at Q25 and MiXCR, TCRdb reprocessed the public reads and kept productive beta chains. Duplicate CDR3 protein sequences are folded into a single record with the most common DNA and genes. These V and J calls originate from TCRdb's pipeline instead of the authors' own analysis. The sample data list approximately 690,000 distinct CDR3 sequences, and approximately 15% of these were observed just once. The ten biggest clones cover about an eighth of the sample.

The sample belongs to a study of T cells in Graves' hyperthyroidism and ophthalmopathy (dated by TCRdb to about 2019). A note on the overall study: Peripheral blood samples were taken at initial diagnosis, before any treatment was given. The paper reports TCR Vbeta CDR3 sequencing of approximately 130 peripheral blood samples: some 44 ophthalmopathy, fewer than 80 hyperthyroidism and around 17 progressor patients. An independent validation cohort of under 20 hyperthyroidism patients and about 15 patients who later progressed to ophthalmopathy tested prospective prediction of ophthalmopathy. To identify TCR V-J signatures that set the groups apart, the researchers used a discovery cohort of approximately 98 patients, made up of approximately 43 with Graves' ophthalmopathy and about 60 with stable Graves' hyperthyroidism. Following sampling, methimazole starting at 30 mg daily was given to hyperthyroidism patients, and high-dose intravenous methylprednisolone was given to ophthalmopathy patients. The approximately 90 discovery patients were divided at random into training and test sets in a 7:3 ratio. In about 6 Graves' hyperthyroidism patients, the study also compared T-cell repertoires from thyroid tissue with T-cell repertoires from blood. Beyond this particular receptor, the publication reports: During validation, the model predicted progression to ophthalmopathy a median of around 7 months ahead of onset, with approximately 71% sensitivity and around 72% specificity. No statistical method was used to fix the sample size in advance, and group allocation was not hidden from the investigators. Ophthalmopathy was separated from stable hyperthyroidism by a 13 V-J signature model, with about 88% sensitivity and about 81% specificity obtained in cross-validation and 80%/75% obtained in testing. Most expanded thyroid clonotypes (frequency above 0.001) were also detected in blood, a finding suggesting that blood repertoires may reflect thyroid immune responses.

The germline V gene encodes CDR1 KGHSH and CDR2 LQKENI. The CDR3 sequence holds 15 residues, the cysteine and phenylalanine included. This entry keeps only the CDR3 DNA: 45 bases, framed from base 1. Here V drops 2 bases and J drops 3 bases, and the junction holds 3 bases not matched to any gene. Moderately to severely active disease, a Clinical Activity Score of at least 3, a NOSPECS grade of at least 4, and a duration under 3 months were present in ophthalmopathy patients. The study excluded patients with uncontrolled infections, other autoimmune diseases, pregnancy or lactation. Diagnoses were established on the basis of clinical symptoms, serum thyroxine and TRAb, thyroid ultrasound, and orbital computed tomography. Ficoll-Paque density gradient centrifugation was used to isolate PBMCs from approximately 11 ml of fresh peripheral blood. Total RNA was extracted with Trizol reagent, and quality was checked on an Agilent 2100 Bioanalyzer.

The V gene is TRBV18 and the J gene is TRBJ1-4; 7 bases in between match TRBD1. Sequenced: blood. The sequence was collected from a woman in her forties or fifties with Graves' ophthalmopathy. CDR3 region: CASSPEQGSNEKLFF. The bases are TGTGCCAGCTCACCAGAACAGGGGTCTAATGAAAAACTGTTTTTT.